Presented here are 32 T cell receptor beta chains from one specimen sequenced in a study of shared clonotypes between healthy human individuals. Assay: immunoSEQ multiplex PCR; the TCRdb copy retains only in-frame clones and omits some. Here the sample spans roughly 500,000 clones, 60% to 80% being singletons. The sample comprised PBMCs. The receptors here all came from a woman between 35 and 50 years old in good health. Some clones in this sample may be carry-over from other donors' samples.

Only one count was recorded for this clone. This sample also contains other DNA sequences that code for the same CDR3. The chain employs TRBV10-2 and TRBJ2-7; 7 bases align to TRBD1. Losses at the gene ends were 6 bases for V and 5 bases for J; bases not matched to a gene: 13. Germline assignment: CDR1 WSHSY and CDR2 SAAADI. The CDR3 runs 15 residues. The chain's CDR3 is CASSPGQGDINEQYF. Here the CDR3 DNA reads TGCGCCAGCAGCCCCGGTCAGGGGGATATCAACGAGCAGTACTTC.

This clone was seen only once. This chain uses TRBV20-1 with TRBJ1-1; D unclear. V was shortened by 5 bases and J by 11 bases, with 6 bases between the two germline ends. The germline gives CDR1 DFQATT, CDR2 SNEGSKA (reference sequence). There are 8 residues in the CDR3. This CDR3 reads CSAAGAFF. CDR3 DNA sequence: TGCAGTGCTGCCGGCGCTTTCTTT.

This chain joins TRBV7-9 and TRBJ1-1; D ambiguous. Germline V gene data show CDR1 as SEHNR and CDR2 as FQNEAQ (reference sequence). The CDR3 extends over 15 amino acids. The germline V and J ends were trimmed by 1 base and 3 bases, with 12 bases remaining between them. The CDR3 spells CASSLGFQADTEAFF. For the CDR3, the DNA is TGTGCCAGCAGCTTAGGGTTCCAGGCTGACACTGAAGCTTTCTTT.

The chain employs TRBV7-8 and TRBJ2-7; 9 bases are a match to TRBD1. The CDR3 is made up of 13 amino acids. V trimming: 4 bases; J trimming: 6 bases; junction bases outside the gene matches: 4. Germline V lookup: CDR1 SGHVS, CDR2 FQNEAQ. The CDR3 reads CASSYDRGGEQYF. CDR3 DNA: TGTGCCAGCAGCTACGACAGGGGGGGCGAGCAGTACTTC.

This chain links TRBV11-3 with TRBJ2-7; the D gene is possibly TRBD1 (5 bases). The CDR3 contains 12 residues. V dropped 6 bases and J dropped 3 bases, with 9 bases sitting between them. CDR1 is SGHNT and CDR2 is YENEEA in the germline V gene. The CDR3 bases are TGTGCCAGCAGACCCAGGGACTACGAGCAGTACTTC. Protein product: CASRPRDYEQYF. Supplemented by reference TRBV11-3 and TRBJ2-7, the full variable domain reads EAGVVQSPRYKIIEKKQPVAFWCNPISGHNTLYWYLQNLGQGPELLIRYENEEAVDDSQLPKDRFSAERLKGVDSTLKIQPAELGDSAVYLCASRPRDYEQYFGPGTRLTVT.

The CDR3 DNA reads TGTGCCAGCAGCCAAGCCCCAAGCTCCTACAATGAGCAGTTCTTC. Protein: CASSQAPSSYNEQFF. V usage is TRBV4-2 and J usage is TRBJ2-1, with D uncertain. Germline CDR1 reads LGHNA; CDR2 reads YNFKEQ. The V end lost 1 base, the J end lost 0 bases, and 7 bases lay between the germline ends. CDR3 length equals 15 residues.

Written as DNA, the CDR3 is TGTGCCAGCAGCGTAGGGCAGGGGTTCCGAGGGGAGACCCAGTACTTC. Protein: CASSVGQGFRGETQYF. V gene TRBV9 combines with J gene TRBJ2-5, with D perhaps TRBD1 (6 bases). CDR1 is SGDLS, CDR2 YYNGEE, per germline. With 0 bases removed from V and 5 bases from J, the gap between germline ends came to 17 bases. CDR3 length: 16 residues.

The J gene is TRBJ2-1, the V gene TRBV5-1; TRBD2 might be the D (6 bases). This CDR3 comprises 15 residues. The V and J ends lost 4 bases and 1 base respectively, with 12 bases between them. Germline V CDR1 and CDR2: SGHRS, YFSETQ. CDR3 loop: CASSPVAESYNEQFF. The CDR3 DNA is TGCGCCAGCAGCCCAGTAGCGGAATCCTACAATGAGCAGTTCTTC.

This sequence joins TRBV9 and TRBJ2-3; D may match TRBD1 or TRBD2 (5 bases each). Per germline, CDR1 SGDLS and CDR2 YYNGEE. Trimming took 5 bases from V and 0 from J, leaving 13 bases between them. The CDR3 totals 15 residues. The DNA for the CDR3 is TGTGCCAGCAGGTCCGGGGCATCTAGCACAGATACGCAGTATTTT. This encodes CASRSGASSTDTQYF.

J is TRBJ2-7 and V is TRBV28, with D perhaps assigned TRBD1 or TRBD2 (5 bases each). Germline CDR1 is MDHEN and CDR2 is SYDVKM. V was cut by 5 bases and J by 2 bases, with 19 bases left in between. CDR3 length: 16 residues. CDR3 in amino acids: CASSGPGQETPYEQYF. CDR3 sequence (DNA): TGTGCCAGCAGTGGCCCGGGGCAGGAGACTCCCTACGAGCAGTACTTC. Full variable domain (rest looked up from reference TRBV28 and TRBJ2-7): DVKVTQSSRYLVKRTGEKVFLECVQDMDHENMFWYRQDPGLGLRLIYFSYDVKMKEKGDIPEGYSVSREKKERFSLILESASTNQTSMYLCASSGPGQETPYEQYFGPGTRLTVT.

This clone was picked up one time. This chain joins TRBV10-3 and TRBJ2-1; 7 positions agree with TRBD2. The CDR3 is 19 amino acids. The germline CDR1 and CDR2 sequences are ENHRY and SYGVKD. V lost 2 bases and J lost 5; bases outside the gene matches: 18. The CDR3 region is CAISELPPMWREFDNEQFF. The CDR3 DNA follows: TGTGCCATCAGTGAGCTCCCGCCGATGTGGCGGGAGTTTGACAATGAGCAGTTCTTC.

The gene calls are TRBV28 and TRBJ2-3; D ambiguous. V was clipped by 5 bases and J by 6 bases, with 9 bases between them. This CDR3 has 12 residues. CDR1 and CDR2 (germline): MDHEN, SYDVKM. CDR3 in DNA: TGTGCCAGCAGTCTGGGGTCCGATACGCAGTATTTT. Translated: CASSLGSDTQYF. The entire variable domain, with the rest obtained from reference TRBV28 and TRBJ2-3, is as follows: DVKVTQSSRYLVKRTGEKVFLECVQDMDHENMFWYRQDPGLGLRLIYFSYDVKMKEKGDIPEGYSVSREKKERFSLILESASTNQTSMYLCASSLGSDTQYFGPGTRLTVL.

As concerns this clone: This likely traces to a read error, being one base from a far larger clone. The V gene is TRBV2, the J gene TRBJ2-2, with 8 bases lining up with TRBD2. The CDR3 runs 13 residues. V lost 10 bases to trimming and J lost 4 bases; unmatched junction nucleotides: 5. Germline loops: CDR1 SNHLY, CDR2 FYNNEI. CDR3 region: CANGGGSTGELFF. Written as DNA, the CDR3 is TGTGCCAACGGGGGGGGCTCCACCGGGGAGCTGTTTTTT.

The chain uses TRBV7-8 and TRBJ2-1; the D is unclear. Germline V gives CDR1 SGHVS, CDR2 FQNEAQ. The CDR3 has 13 amino acids. V was trimmed by 0 bases and J by 7 bases, leaving 7 bases between them. The CDR3 bases are TGTGCCAGCAGCTTAGCCGGTCGGAATGAGCAGTTCTTC. This codes for CASSLAGRNEQFF.

The chain employs TRBV7-3 and TRBJ2-1, with 14 bases lining up with TRBD2. The germline gives CDR1 SGHTA, CDR2 FQGTGA. The trim removed 6 bases at V and 8 bases at J, leaving 3 bases unmatched. The CDR3 totals 14 residues. In DNA, the CDR3 is TGTGCCAGCAGTCAGGGACTAGCGGGGGATGAGCAGTTCTTC. It is translated as CASSQGLAGDEQFF.

This sequence joins TRBV7-2 and TRBJ1-1, with 8 bases fitting TRBD1. V shed 3 bases, J shed 5 bases, and the junction held 5 bases outside the gene matches. Germline V lookup: CDR1 SGHTA, CDR2 FQGNSA. The CDR3 is 14 amino acids. CDR3 region: CASSFRGLGTEAFF. Written as DNA, the CDR3 is TGTGCCAGCAGCTTCAGGGGGCTTGGGACTGAAGCTTTCTTT.

The V call is TRBV2, the J call TRBJ1-4; 10 bases are a match to TRBD1. J was trimmed by 7 bases and V by 6 bases; bases with no gene match: 2. The germline CDR1 and CDR2 sequences are SNHLY and FYNNEI. The CDR3 runs 13 residues. The CDR3 sequence: CASSGTGVEKLFF. CDR3 nucleotide sequence: TGTGCCAGCAGCGGGACAGGGGTTGAAAAACTGTTTTTT.

The chain's CDR3 is CSVGQGLKETQYF. DNA of the CDR3: TGCAGCGTTGGACAGGGATTGAAAGAGACCCAGTACTTC. This sequence joins TRBV29-1 and TRBJ2-5; 7 bases are shared with TRBD1. Germline-derived CDR1 and CDR2 are SQVTM and ANQGSEA. The CDR3 length is 13 residues. V lost 4 bases and J lost 3; bases outside the gene matches: 5.

At least ten counts were recorded for this clone. The chain combines TRBV2 with TRBJ1-3; D is unclear. There are 13 residues in the CDR3. V was trimmed by 5 bases and J by 3 bases, leaving 8 bases between them. Germline CDR1 and CDR2: SNHLY and FYNNEI. The CDR3 DNA reads as TGTGCCAGCAGTCCGGGAGATGGAAACACCATATATTTT. This encodes CASSPGDGNTIYF. The whole variable domain, remainder taken from reference TRBV2 and TRBJ1-3, is EPEVTQTPSHQVTQMGQEVILRCVPISNHLYFYWYRQILGQKVEFLVSFYNNEISEKSEIFDDQFSVERPDGSNFTLKIRSTKLEDSAMYFCASSPGDGNTIYFGEGSWLTVV.

Details on this clone: Mismatch with germline at one junction end may stem from a read error. This same CDR3 is encoded by further DNA sequences in the sample. The chain links TRBV27 to TRBJ2-2; no clear D gene. Germline CDR1 is MNHEY and CDR2 is SMNVEV (reference sequence). The CDR3 contains 15 residues. The CDR3 protein is CASSLMGANTGELFF. The CDR3 bases are TGTGCCAGTAGTTTAATGGGCGCGAACACCGGGGAGCTGTTTTTT.

This chain uses TRBV5-1 with TRBJ2-7; TRBD2 matches at 7 bases. The CDR3 sequence is 15 residues long. The germline CDR1 and CDR2 sequences are SGHRS and YFSETQ. The V segment lost 4 bases and the J segment 2 bases; nucleotides outside the gene matches: 9. CDR3 coding DNA: TGCGCCAGCAGCCCCCGGGTCGCGGGGGCCTACGAGCAGTACTTC. Amino acid sequence: CASSPRVAGAYEQYF.

The chain uses TRBV29-1 and TRBJ1-4; possible D gene TRBD1, 6 bases. Trimming shortened V by 6 bases and J by 4 bases, and 12 bases separated the two germline ends. The CDR3 is made up of 13 amino acids. The germline gives CDR1 SQVTM, CDR2 ANQGSEA. The chain's CDR3 is CSVPGQSNEKLFF. In DNA, the CDR3 is TGCAGCGTCCCTGGACAGAGTAATGAAAAACTGTTTTTT. Full variable domain (outside the CDR3, taken from reference TRBV29-1 and TRBJ1-4): SAVISQKPSRDICQRGTSLTIQCQVDSQVTMMFWYRQQPGQSLTLIATANQGSEATYESGFVIDKFPISRPNLTFSTLTVSNMSPEDSSIYLCSVPGQSNEKLFFGSGTQLSVL.

Note on this clone: It may be a read error: a sequence one base away is much more abundant. The chain carries TRBV25-1 and TRBJ2-2; D is unclear. The CDR3 contains 14 residues. Germline CDR1 MGHDK, CDR2 SYGVNS. V shed 4 bases and J shed 7 bases, with 13 bases lying between them. The chain's CDR3 is CASSVSGWVGELFF. DNA for the CDR3: TGTGCCAGCAGTGTATCTGGGTGGGTCGGGGAGCTGTTTTTT.

The table lists this clone with a few counts. The J gene is TRBJ2-2, the V gene TRBV28; perhaps TRBD2 as D (6 bases). The CDR3 is 17 amino acids. Trimming stripped 7 bases from V and 0 bases from J, with 18 bases between. Germline loops: CDR1 MDHEN, CDR2 SYDVKM. In DNA form, the CDR3 reads TGTGCCAGCAAGAGTCTAGCGCGCTGGACGAACACCGGGGAGCTGTTTTTT. It is translated as CASKSLARWTNTGELFF. Drawing the rest from reference TRBV28 and TRBJ2-2, the complete variable domain is DVKVTQSSRYLVKRTGEKVFLECVQDMDHENMFWYRQDPGLGLRLIYFSYDVKMKEKGDIPEGYSVSREKKERFSLILESASTNQTSMYLCASKSLARWTNTGELFFGEGSRLTVL.

The chain joins TRBV15 to TRBJ1-1; D ambiguous. Deletions cut 4 bases from V and 0 bases from J, with 6 bases between. This CDR3 comprises 13 residues. Germline-derived CDR1 and CDR2 are LNHNV and YYDKDF (reference sequence). The CDR3 loop is CATSKGMNTEAFF. The CDR3 DNA follows: TGTGCCACCAGCAAGGGCATGAACACTGAAGCTTTCTTT.

Here the CDR3 DNA reads TGTGCCAGCAGCCTCCAGGGGGCCGGGAATGAAAAACTGTTTTTT. Protein product: CASSLQGAGNEKLFF. The V and J genes are TRBV5-6 and TRBJ1-4; TRBD1 matches at 8 bases. Looked up from germline, CDR1 is SGHDT and CDR2 is YYEEEE. V was pared by 4 bases and J by 5 bases, with 7 bases of the junction left unmatched. The CDR3 is 15 residues long.

V gene TRBV27 combines with J gene TRBJ1-2, with 7 bases fitting TRBD1. Germline CDR1 reads MNHEY; CDR2 reads SMNVEV (reference sequence). This CDR3 is built from 14 residues. Unmatched junction bases numbered 4, after V lost 2 bases and J lost 4 bases. CDR3 sequence reads: CASSLRQGAYGYTF. The CDR3 DNA follows: TGTGCCAGCAGTTTAAGACAGGGTGCCTATGGCTACACCTTC.

The V call is TRBV5-1, the J call TRBJ2-7; tentative D call: TRBD2 (6 bases). Trimming pared 3 bases from V and 0 bases from J, leaving 16 bases between. The CDR3 length is 16 residues. Germline CDR1 is SGHRS and CDR2 is YFSETQ. The CDR3 sequence: CASSSAGGWSSYEQYF. CDR3 nucleotides: TGCGCCAGCAGCTCCGCCGGAGGGTGGAGCTCCTACGAGCAGTACTTC.

The V call is TRBV11-3, the J call TRBJ1-5; D remains unclear. CDR1 is SGHNT and CDR2 is YENEEA in the germline V gene. The CDR3 covers 15 residues. Trimming removed 5 bases at V and 5 bases at J, with 16 bases between. For the CDR3, the DNA is TGTGCCAGCAGCCTCGTGGACGGATTCCATCAGCCCCAGCATTTT. Amino acids: CASSLVDGFHQPQHF.

A note on this clone: One end of the junction varies from germline; a read error may be responsible. The chain links TRBV7-7 to TRBJ2-5; D remains unclear. Looked up from germline, CDR1 is SSHAT and CDR2 is FNYEAQ (reference sequence). This CDR3 spans 12 amino acids. CDR3 region: CASSLMKETQYF. The CDR3 DNA reads TGTGCTAGCAGCTTAATGAAAGAGACCCAGTACTTC.

The rearrangement links TRBV11-2 to TRBJ2-2; 7 bases are shared with TRBD2. Germline V gene sequence: CDR1 SGHAT, CDR2 FQNNGV. After removal of 3 bases from V and 0 bases from J, the junction contained 4 bases not matched to a gene. The CDR3 covers 16 residues. DNA of the CDR3: TGTGCCAGCAGCTTGAACCTAGCGGCGAACACCGGGGAGCTGTTTTTT. Its protein product is CASSLNLAANTGELFF.

The chain employs TRBV11-3 and TRBJ2-3; possible D gene TRBD1, 6 bases. CDR3 length equals 13 residues. CDR1 and CDR2 from the germline V gene are SGHNT and YENEEA. V was cut by 8 bases and J by 2 bases, with 11 bases left in between. The CDR3 loop is CASAGASTDTQYF. The CDR3 DNA is TGTGCCAGCGCAGGGGCCTCCACAGATACGCAGTATTTT.